This passage covers 12 T cell receptor beta chains from one sample sequenced in a study of blood T cell repertoires in COVID-19. Method: immunoSEQ multiplex PCR; TCRdb's copy keeps in-frame clones and lacks some. The repertoire includes 200,000 to 250,000 clones, more than 80% of them detected once, and about 4% sits in the top ten. The sample consisted of PBMCs or T cells enriched from blood (not recorded which). The source of these receptors is a woman in her 40s with acute COVID-19.

The chain employs TRBV14 and TRBJ2-3; D is ambiguous. V shed 0 bases and J shed 8 bases, with 12 bases lying between them. There are 14 residues in the CDR3. Germline loops: CDR1 SGHDN, CDR2 FVKESK. The CDR3 DNA is TGTGCCAGCAGCCAAGAATCCACCATCGGTACGCAGTATTTT. Translation: CASSQESTIGTQYF.

As regards this clone: This may be a read error, as it is one base from a much larger clone. This chain connects TRBV2 to TRBJ1-1; the D gene is possibly TRBD1 (6 bases). The CDR3 contains 15 residues. From germline, CDR1 is SNHLY and CDR2 FYNNEI. CDR3 sequence (DNA): TGTGTCAGTTCGCGCAGGGGCTGGGCGAACACTGAAGCTTTCTTT. It translates to CVSSRRGWANTEAFF.

V gene TRBV12-3 or TRBV12-4 combines with J gene TRBJ1-1; the D gene is possibly TRBD1 (6 bases). V lost 6 bases, J lost 2 bases, and 10 bases lay in between. The CDR3 extends over 13 amino acids. In DNA, the CDR3 is TGTGCCAGCAGGCCAGGGGACAACACTGAAGCTTTCTTT. Amino acid sequence: CASRPGDNTEAFF.

The chain has TRBV9 and TRBJ1-2; possible D gene TRBD1, 6 bases. The germline gives CDR1 SGDLS, CDR2 YYNGEE. Between the trimmed V and J ends, which lost 0 bases and 4 bases, there was a span of 16 bases. The CDR3 length is 16 residues. The CDR3 spells CASSVDTGMLRYGYTF. The DNA of the CDR3 is TGTGCCAGCAGCGTAGATACAGGGATGCTTCGCTATGGCTACACCTTC.

This chain uses TRBV9 with TRBJ1-3; 7 nucleotides align to TRBD1. V lost 0 bases and J lost 4; bases outside the gene matches: 4. The CDR3 length is 15 residues. Germline V lookup: CDR1 SGDLS, CDR2 YYNGEE. In DNA form, the CDR3 reads TGTGCCAGCAGCGTAGCTACAGGGGACGGAAACACCATATATTTT. The encoded protein is CASSVATGDGNTIYF.

The V gene is TRBV6-4, the J gene TRBJ1-1; no clear D. Germline CDR1 MRHNA, CDR2 SNTAGT. Trimming took 7 bases from V and 4 from J, leaving 7 bases between them. The CDR3 contains 11 residues. The CDR3 sequence: CASMEGTEAFF. Written as DNA, the CDR3 is TGTGCCAGCATGGAGGGCACTGAAGCTTTCTTT.

The J gene is TRBJ2-1, the V gene TRBV5-1, with 10 bases matching TRBD2. Germline V CDR1 and CDR2: SGHRS, YFSETQ. V was clipped by 3 bases and J by 8 bases; unmatched bases: 14. The CDR3 contains 17 residues. This chain's CDR3 is CASSSPSPGLANDEQFF. CDR3 DNA sequence: TGCGCCAGCAGCTCGCCAAGCCCGGGACTAGCGAACGATGAGCAGTTCTTC. The complete variable domain, with remaining parts taken from reference TRBV5-1 and TRBJ2-1, reads KAGVTQTPRYLIKTRGQQVTLSCSPISGHRSVSWYQQTPGQGLQFLFEYFSETQRNKGNFPGRFSGRQFSNSRSEMNVSTLELGDSALYLCASSSPSPGLANDEQFFGPGTRLTVL.

The chain uses TRBV12-3 or TRBV12-4 and TRBJ1-2; D is ambiguous. Deletions cut 3 bases from V and 5 bases from J, with 10 bases between. The CDR3 totals 13 residues. The DNA of the CDR3 is TGTGCCAGCAGTTTTGCGGGGAGTTATGGCTACACCTTC. Its translation: CASSFAGSYGYTF.

The V and J genes are TRBV3-1 (or the pseudogene TRBV3-2) and TRBJ1-1; 8 bases align to TRBD1. V lost 1 base and J lost 2; bases outside the gene matches: 9. Germline-derived CDR1 and CDR2 are LGHDT and YNNKEL (reference sequence). The CDR3 runs to 17 residues. CDR3 region: CASSQGPGQGTNTEAFF. The CDR3, as DNA: TGTGCCAGCAGCCAAGGCCCCGGACAGGGTACCAACACTGAAGCTTTCTTT.

The chain links TRBV25-1 to TRBJ2-1; D not certain. V lost 3 bases to trimming and J lost 7 bases, with 10 bases between them. Germline assignment: CDR1 MGHDK and CDR2 SYGVNS. CDR3 length: 13 residues. DNA of the CDR3: TGTGCCAGCAGTGAGCCCGGCAGGAATGAGCAGTTCTTC. As protein: CASSEPGRNEQFF.

On this clone: This specimen includes other DNA sequences encoding the same CDR3. The chain couples TRBV2 to TRBJ2-1, with D possibly TRBD1 on 6 matching bases. V was pared by 6 bases and J by 6 bases, with 9 bases between. CDR3 length: 12 residues. Germline V lookup: CDR1 SNHLY, CDR2 FYNNEI. The CDR3 loop is CASRLGGNEQFF. Written as DNA, the CDR3 is TGTGCCAGCAGGTTAGGGGGCAATGAGCAGTTCTTC.

V is TRBV9 and J is TRBJ1-1; D not certain. Looked up from germline, CDR1 is SGDLS and CDR2 is YYNGEE. The CDR3 is 13 residues long. V lost 0 bases, J lost 8 bases, and 11 bases lay in between. The CDR3, as DNA: TGTGCCAGCAGCGTAGATGATGCCAGGGAAGCTTTCTTT. This sequence encodes CASSVDDAREAFF.